This TCR beta chain was obtained from a study of CD8+ T cells in alopecia areata. Study findings and constraints: The study found higher clonality in lesional than normal scalp, especially in alopecia totalis/universalis.

The CDR3 covers 12 residues. V lost 3 bases to trimming and J lost 9 bases, with 11 bases between them. The V gene's germline CDR1 is LNHDA and CDR2 SQIVND (reference sequence). Treatment indicated: oral pan-JAK inhibitor, 5-10 mg twice daily. Note on this clone: Its matching antigen is unknown.

cDNA reverse transcribed from extracted RNA served as the sequencing template. Generated by immunoSEQ multiplex PCR, the TCRdb table keeps only in-frame clones and is missing some. The sample consists of about 200,000 clones, over 60% of them appearing once. The chain employs TRBV19 and TRBJ1-1; D is unresolved. The material was CD4+ T cells sorted from blood, obtained at week 4, from a patient treated with tofacitinib. This TCR came from a human donor with alopecia areata. The chain's CDR3 is CASSMSVYKAFF. The CDR3 DNA is TGTGCCAGTAGTATGTCCGTCTATAAAGCTTTCTTT.